The clone carrying this TCR beta chain was detected a few times. Only in-frame clones appear in the TCRdb table, and some are missing; sequencing was by immunoSEQ multiplex PCR. Here the sample spans around 200,000 clones, about 78% being singletons. This specimen comes from a study of blood T cell repertoires in COVID-19. The CDR3 has 14 amino acids. V dropped 5 bases and J dropped 3; count of bases not matched to a gene: 4. CDR1 and CDR2 (germline): SNHLY, FYNNEI. The chain recombines TRBV2 with TRBJ2-3; TRBD2 matches 8 bases. This sequence was found in a woman aged 70-85 years with acute or convalescent COVID-19. Material for sequencing was peripheral blood. This CDR3 reads CASSSGGGTDTQYF. The CDR3 DNA reads as TGTGCCAGCAGTAGCGGGGGCGGGACAGATACGCAGTATTTT.